The sequence of this T cell receptor beta chain was determined in a study of T cells in Graves' hyperthyroidism and ophthalmopathy. Findings and limits, study-wide: Most expanded thyroid clonotypes above 0.001 recurred in blood. In validation, the model predicted ophthalmopathy. These predictions came a median roughly seven months before onset.

Thyroid ultrasound, orbital computed tomography, clinical symptoms, and serum thyroxine and TRAb underpinned diagnoses. RNA transcripts gave rise to amplified TCR beta CDR3 regions. HTBI primers were the set used in a first-round RT-PCR of the TCR CDR3. One entry per CDR3 protein results from TCRdb running MiXCR on the multiplex PCR reads. The sample lists 250,000 to 400,000 distinct CDR3 sequences; around 15% were seen once. In regard to this clonotype: Its antigen is unknown.

Germline CDR1 is SGHDT and CDR2 is YYEEEE. There are 18 residues in the CDR3. The ends were cut back, 2 bases at V and 2 bases at J, with 22 bases in the middle. The TCR comes from a woman aged 40 to 50 with Graves' ophthalmopathy. The sequenced sample consisted of blood. V is TRBV5-6 and J is TRBJ1-2; tentatively, D is TRBD1 (5 bases). The CDR3 DNA reads TGTGCCAGCAGCTTCACATCGGGTTGGGGGACCGAAAACTATGGCTACACCTTC. This codes for CASSFTSGWGTENYGYTF.